What follows is one T cell receptor beta chain and its context. J gave up 1 base and V 5 bases, and 7 bases lay outside the gene matches. Germline V lookup: CDR1 SGHVS, CDR2 FQNEAQ. The CDR3 is 15 residues long. Profiled with immunoSEQ multiplex PCR; TCRdb holds only in-frame clones, not every one. The table lists 15,000 to 20,000 clones, 85% to 95% of them singletons. The sample comes from a study of blood T cell repertoires in COVID-19. The chain uses TRBV7-8 and TRBJ1-1; 7 nucleotides agree with TRBD1. The material sequenced was peripheral blood. The sequence was collected from a human donor in a cohort sampled during active COVID-19. The CDR3, as DNA: TGTGCCAGCAGCCGAACAGGGGAAGCGAACACTGAAGCTTTCTTT. Protein sequence: CASSRTGEANTEAFF.